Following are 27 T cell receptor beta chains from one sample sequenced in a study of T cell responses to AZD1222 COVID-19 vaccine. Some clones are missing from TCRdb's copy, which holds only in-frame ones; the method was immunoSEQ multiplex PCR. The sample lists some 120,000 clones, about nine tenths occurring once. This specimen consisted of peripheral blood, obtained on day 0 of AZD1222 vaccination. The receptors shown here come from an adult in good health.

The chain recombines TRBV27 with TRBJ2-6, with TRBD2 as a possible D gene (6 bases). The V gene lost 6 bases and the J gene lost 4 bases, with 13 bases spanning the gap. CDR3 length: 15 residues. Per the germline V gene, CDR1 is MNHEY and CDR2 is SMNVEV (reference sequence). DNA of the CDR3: TGTGCCAGCAGCACCGGGGGAGTCGGGGCCAACGTCCTGACTTTC. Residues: CASSTGGVGANVLTF.

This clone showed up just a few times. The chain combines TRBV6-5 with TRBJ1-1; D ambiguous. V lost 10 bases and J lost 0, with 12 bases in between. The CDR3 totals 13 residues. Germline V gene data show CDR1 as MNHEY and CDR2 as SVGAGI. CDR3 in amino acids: CAIWRDLNTEAFF. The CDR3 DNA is TGTGCCATATGGCGGGATCTGAACACTGAAGCTTTCTTT.

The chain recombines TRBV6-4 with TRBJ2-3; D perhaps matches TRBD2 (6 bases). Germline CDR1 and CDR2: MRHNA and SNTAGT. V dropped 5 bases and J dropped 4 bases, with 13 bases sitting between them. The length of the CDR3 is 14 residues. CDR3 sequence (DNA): TGTGCCAGCAGTTCCGGGAGTTCGGCAGATACGCAGTATTTT. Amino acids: CASSSGSSADTQYF.

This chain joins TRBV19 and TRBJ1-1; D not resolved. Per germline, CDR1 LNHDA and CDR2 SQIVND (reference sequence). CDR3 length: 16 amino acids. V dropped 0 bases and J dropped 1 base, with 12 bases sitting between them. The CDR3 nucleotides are TGTGCCAGTAGTATAGAATCGTCTTGGGGGAACACTGAAGCTTTCTTT. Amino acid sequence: CASSIESSWGNTEAFF.

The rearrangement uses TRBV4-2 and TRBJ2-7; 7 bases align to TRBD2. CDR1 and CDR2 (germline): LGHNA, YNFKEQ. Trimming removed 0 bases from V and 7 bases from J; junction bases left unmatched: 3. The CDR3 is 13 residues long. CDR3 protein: CASSQDGGGEQYF. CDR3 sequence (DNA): TGTGCCAGCAGCCAAGATGGGGGGGGAGAGCAGTACTTC.

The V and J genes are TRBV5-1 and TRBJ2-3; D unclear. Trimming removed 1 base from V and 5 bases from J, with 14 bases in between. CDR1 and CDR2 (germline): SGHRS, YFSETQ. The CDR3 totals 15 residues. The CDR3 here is CASSLLDWKGDTQYF. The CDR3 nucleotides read TGCGCCAGCAGCTTGTTAGACTGGAAGGGAGATACGCAGTATTTT.

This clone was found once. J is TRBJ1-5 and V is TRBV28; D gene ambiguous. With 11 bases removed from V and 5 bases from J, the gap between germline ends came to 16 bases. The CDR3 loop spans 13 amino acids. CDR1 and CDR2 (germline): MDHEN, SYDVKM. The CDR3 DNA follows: TGTGCCGGGTCAACGGACGGATATCAGCCCCAGCATTTT. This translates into CAGSTDGYQPQHF.

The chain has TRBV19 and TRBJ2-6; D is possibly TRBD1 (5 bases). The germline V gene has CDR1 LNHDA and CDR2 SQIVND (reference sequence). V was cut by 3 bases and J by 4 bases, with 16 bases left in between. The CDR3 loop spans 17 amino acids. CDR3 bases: TGTGCCAGTAGTATTCAGGGTGGTCGGTCCGGGGCCAACGTCCTGACTTTC. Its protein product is CASSIQGGRSGANVLTF.

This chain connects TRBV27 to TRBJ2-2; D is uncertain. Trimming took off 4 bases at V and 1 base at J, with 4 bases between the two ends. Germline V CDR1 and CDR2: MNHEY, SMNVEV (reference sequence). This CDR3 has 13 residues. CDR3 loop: CASSWKNTGELFF. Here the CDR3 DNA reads TGTGCCAGCAGTTGGAAGAACACCGGGGAGCTGTTTTTT.

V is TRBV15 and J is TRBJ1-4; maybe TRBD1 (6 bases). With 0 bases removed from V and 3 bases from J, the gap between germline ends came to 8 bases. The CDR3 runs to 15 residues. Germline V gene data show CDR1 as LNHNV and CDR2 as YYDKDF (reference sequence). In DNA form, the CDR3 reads TGTGCCACCAGCAGAGACAGGGGATCTAATGAAAAACTGTTTTTT. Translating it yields CATSRDRGSNEKLFF.

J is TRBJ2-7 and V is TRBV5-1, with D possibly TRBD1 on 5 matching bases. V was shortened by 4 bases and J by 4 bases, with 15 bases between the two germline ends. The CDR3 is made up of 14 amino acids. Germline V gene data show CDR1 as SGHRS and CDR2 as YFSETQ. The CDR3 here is CASSPVTAGYEQYF. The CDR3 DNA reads TGCGCCAGCAGCCCAGTGACAGCAGGGTACGAGCAGTACTTC.

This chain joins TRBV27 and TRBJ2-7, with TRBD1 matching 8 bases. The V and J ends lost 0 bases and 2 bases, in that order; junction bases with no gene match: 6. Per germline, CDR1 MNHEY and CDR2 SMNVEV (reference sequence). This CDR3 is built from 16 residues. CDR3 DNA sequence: TGTGCCAGCAGTTTATCCCAGGGGGCCATAACCTACGAGCAGTACTTC. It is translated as CASSLSQGAITYEQYF.

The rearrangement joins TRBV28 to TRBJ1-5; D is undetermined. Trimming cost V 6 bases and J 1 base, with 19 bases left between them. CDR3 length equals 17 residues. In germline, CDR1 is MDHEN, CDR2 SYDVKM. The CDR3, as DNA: TGTGCCAGCAGCCCCTTCCGCGGGTTACCCAGCAATCAGCCCCAGCATTTT. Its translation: CASSPFRGLPSNQPQHF.

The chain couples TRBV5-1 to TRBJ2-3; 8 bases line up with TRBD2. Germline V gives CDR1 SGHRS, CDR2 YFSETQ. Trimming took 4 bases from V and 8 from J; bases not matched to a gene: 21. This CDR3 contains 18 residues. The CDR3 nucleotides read TGCGCCAGCAGCCCCCCCCAGGTTAGCGGGAACGGTTTGGGTACGCAGTATTTT. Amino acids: CASSPPQVSGNGLGTQYF.

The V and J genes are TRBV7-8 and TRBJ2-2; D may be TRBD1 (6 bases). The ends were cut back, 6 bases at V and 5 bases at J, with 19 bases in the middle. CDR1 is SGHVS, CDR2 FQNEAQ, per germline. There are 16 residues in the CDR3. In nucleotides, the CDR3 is TGTGCCAGCAGACAGGGTAGACCCGGTCGGACCGGGGAGCTGTTTTTT. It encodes CASRQGRPGRTGELFF.

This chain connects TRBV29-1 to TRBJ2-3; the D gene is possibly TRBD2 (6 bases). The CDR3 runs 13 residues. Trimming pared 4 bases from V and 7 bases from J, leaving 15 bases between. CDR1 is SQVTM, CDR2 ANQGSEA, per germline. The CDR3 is CSVAWSSDNTQYF. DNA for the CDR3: TGCAGCGTTGCCTGGTCTAGCGATAATACGCAGTATTTT.

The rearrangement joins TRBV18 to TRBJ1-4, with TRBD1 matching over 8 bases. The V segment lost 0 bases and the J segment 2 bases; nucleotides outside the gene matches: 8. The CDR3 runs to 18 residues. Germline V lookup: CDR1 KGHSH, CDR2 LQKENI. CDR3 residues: CASSPPPTGGITNEKLFF. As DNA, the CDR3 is TGTGCCAGCTCACCACCGCCTACAGGGGGGATCACTAATGAAAAACTGTTTTTT.

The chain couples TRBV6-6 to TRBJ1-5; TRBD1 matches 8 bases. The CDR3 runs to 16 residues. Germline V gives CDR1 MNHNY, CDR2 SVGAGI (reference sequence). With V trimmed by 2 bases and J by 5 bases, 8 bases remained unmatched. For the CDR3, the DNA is TGTGCCAGCAGTTACAACCCCCGGACAGGGTATCAGCCCCAGCATTTT. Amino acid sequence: CASSYNPRTGYQPQHF.

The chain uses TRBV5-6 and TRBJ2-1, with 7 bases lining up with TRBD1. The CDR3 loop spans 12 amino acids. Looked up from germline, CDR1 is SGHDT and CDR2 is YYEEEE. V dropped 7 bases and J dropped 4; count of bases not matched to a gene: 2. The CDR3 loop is CASGGQYNEQFF. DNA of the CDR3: TGTGCCAGCGGGGGACAGTACAATGAGCAGTTCTTC. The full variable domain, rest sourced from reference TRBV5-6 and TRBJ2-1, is DAGVTQSPTHLIKTRGQQVTLRCSPKSGHDTVSWYQQALGQGPQFIFQYYEEEERQRGNFPDRFSGHQFPNYSSELNVNALLLGDSALYLCASGGQYNEQFFGPGTRLTVL.

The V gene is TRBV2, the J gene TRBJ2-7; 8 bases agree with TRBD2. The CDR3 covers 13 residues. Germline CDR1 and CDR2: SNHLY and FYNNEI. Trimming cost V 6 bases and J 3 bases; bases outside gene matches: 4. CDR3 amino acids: CASSVGGGYEQYF. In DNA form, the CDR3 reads TGTGCCAGCAGCGTCGGGGGGGGCTACGAGCAGTACTTC.

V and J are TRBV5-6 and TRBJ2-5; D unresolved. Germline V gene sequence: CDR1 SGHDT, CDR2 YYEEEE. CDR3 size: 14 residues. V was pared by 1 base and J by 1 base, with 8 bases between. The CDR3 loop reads CASSLPSAQETQYF. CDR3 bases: TGTGCCAGCAGCTTGCCATCCGCCCAAGAGACCCAGTACTTC.

The CDR3 loop is CAAQTGTGRQPQHF. The CDR3 nucleotides read TGTGCCGCCCAAACCGGGACAGGCCGTCAGCCCCAGCATTTT. V and J are TRBV24-1 and TRBJ1-5; 8 bases line up with TRBD1. The germline gives CDR1 KGHDR, CDR2 SFDVKD. The CDR3 covers 14 residues. The V gene end was trimmed by 12 bases and the J gene end by 6 bases; junction bases not matched to a gene: 12.

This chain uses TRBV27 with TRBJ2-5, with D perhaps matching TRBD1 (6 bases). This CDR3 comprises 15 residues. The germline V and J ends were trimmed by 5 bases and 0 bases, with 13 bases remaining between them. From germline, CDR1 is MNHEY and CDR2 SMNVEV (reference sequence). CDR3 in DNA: TGTGCCAGCAGTCCCGGACAGCGGTACCAAGAGACCCAGTACTTC. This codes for CASSPGQRYQETQYF.

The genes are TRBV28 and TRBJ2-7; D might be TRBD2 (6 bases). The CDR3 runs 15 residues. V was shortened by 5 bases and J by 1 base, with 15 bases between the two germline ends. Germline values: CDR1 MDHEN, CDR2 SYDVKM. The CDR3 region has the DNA TGTGCCAGCAGTACCGAATGGAGGGGTTCCTACGAGCAGTACTTC. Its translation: CASSTEWRGSYEQYF.

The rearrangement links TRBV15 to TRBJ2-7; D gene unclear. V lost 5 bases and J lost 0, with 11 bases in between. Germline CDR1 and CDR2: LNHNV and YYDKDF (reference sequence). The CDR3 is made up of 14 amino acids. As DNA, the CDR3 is TGTGCCACCAGCTGGACCAAGGCCTCCTACGAGCAGTACTTC. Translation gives CATSWTKASYEQYF.

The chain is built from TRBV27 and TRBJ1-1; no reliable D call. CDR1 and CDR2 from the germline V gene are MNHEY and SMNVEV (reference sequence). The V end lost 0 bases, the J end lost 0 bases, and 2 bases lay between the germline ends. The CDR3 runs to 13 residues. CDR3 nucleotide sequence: TGTGCCAGCAGTTTATCGGTGAACACTGAAGCTTTCTTT. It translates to CASSLSVNTEAFF.

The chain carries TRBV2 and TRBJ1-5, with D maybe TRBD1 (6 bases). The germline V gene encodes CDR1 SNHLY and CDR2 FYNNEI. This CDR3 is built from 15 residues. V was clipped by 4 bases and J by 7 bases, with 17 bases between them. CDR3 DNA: TGTGCCAGCAGTGTCCGCGGGGCAGGGGACCAGCCCCAGCATTTT. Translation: CASSVRGAGDQPQHF.